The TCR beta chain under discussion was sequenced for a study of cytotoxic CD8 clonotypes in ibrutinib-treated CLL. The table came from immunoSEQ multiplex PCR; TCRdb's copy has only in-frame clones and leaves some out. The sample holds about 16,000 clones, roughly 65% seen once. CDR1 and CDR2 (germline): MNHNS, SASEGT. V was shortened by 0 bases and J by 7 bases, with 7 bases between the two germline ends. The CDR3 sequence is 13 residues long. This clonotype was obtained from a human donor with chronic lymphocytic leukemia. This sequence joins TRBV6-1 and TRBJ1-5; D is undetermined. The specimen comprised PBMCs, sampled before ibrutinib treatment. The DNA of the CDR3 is TGTGCCAGCAGTGAAGCGCGAAGACAGCCCCAGCATTTT. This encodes CASSEARRQPQHF.